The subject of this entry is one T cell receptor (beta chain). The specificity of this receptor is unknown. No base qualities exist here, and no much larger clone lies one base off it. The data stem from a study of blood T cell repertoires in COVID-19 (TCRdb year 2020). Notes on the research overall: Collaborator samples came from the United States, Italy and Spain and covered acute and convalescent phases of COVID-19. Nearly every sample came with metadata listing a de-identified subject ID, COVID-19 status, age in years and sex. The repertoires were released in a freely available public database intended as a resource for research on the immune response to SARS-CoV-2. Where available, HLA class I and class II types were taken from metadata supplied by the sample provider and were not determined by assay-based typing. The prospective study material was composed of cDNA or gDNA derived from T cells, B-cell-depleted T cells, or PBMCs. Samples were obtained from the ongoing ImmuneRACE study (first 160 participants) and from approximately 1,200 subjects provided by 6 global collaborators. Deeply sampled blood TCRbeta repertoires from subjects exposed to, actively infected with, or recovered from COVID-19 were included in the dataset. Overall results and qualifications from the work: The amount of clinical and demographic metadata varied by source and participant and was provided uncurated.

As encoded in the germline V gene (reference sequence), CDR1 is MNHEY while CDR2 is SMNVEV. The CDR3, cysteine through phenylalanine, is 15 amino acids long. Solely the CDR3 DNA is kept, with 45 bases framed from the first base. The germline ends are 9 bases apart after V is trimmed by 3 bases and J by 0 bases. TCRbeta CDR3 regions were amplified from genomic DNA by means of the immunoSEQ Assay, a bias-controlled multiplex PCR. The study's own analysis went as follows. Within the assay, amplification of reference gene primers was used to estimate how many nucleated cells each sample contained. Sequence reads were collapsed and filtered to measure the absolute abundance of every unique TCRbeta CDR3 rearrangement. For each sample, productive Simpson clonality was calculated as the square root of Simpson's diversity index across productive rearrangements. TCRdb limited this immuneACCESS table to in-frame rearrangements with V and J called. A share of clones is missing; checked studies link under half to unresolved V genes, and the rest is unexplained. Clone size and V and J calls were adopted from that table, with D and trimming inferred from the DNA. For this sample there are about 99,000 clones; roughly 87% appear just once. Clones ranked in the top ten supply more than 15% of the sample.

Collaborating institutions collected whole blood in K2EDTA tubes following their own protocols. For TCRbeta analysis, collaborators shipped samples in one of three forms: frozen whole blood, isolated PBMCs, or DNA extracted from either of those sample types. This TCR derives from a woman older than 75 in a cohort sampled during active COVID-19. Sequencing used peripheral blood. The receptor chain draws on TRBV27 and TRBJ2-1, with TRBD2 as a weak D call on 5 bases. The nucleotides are TGTGCCAGCAGTTTGTTAGCGAGCTCCTACAATGAGCAGTTCTTC. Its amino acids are CASSLLASSYNEQFF.